The 28 T cell receptor beta chains below were found in one sample sequenced in a study of Ad26.COV2.S vaccination and SARS-CoV-2 variants. The repertoire was sequenced with immunoSEQ multiplex PCR; TCRdb's copy has only in-frame clones and lacks some. Of approximately 250,000 clones detected, around nine tenths appear once; the ten largest clones hold roughly 3%. Treatment described: some 19 received Ad26.COV2.S at low or high dose, single or two shots; several received placebo; per-sample allocation not given. The samples were gathered on day 63 after the first injection of vaccine or placebo. Sample: peripheral blood, taken in a trial of Ad26.COV2.S vaccine versus placebo. These TCRs come from a person aged 18-65 years who received the Ad26.COV2.S COVID-19 vaccine or a placebo.

The V call is TRBV4-2, the J call TRBJ2-7; the D gene is possibly TRBD2 (6 bases). With 0 bases removed from V and 0 bases from J, the gap between germline ends came to 12 bases. CDR1 and CDR2 from the germline V gene are LGHNA and YNFKEQ. The CDR3 spans 16 residues. The CDR3: CASSQDTSGRSYEQYF. CDR3 nucleotide sequence: TGTGCCAGCAGCCAAGATACCAGCGGGCGCTCCTACGAGCAGTACTTC.

This chain connects TRBV6-6 to TRBJ2-7; 7 bases align to TRBD2. CDR3 length equals 14 residues. Germline values: CDR1 MNHNY, CDR2 SVGAGI (reference sequence). V was pared by 7 bases and J by 6 bases, with 12 bases of the junction left unmatched. The CDR3 loop reads CASTARGTLGEQYV. The CDR3 coding sequence is TGTGCCAGCACCGCGCGGGGGACCCTAGGCGAGCAGTACGTC.

This clone has just one count. This chain links TRBV3-1 (or the pseudogene TRBV3-2) with TRBJ1-3; the D gene is possibly TRBD1 (5 bases). Trimming took 3 bases from V and 0 from J, leaving 15 bases between them. The CDR3 sequence is 17 residues long. Germline lookup yields CDR1 LGHDT and CDR2 YNNKEL (reference sequence). Written as DNA, the CDR3 is TGTGCCAGCAGCCACCCTGGCCCCGGGACCTCTGGAAACACCATATATTTT. This codes for CASSHPGPGTSGNTIYF.

This clone appeared a single time. This chain uses TRBV4-1 with TRBJ2-3; D may be TRBD2 (6 bases). CDR1 and CDR2 from the germline V gene are MGHRA and YSYEKL. Trimming stripped 1 base from V and 3 bases from J, with 20 bases between. CDR3 length equals 18 residues. CDR3 sequence: CASSQGVVAGRTTDTQYF. DNA for the CDR3: TGCGCCAGCAGCCAAGGAGTGGTTGCGGGAAGAACAACAGATACGCAGTATTTT.

In this sample, this clone turned up many times. CDR3 bases: TGCGCCAGCAGCCAAGATGGGGAAAAACTGTTTTTT. Protein sequence: CASSQDGEKLFF. This sequence joins TRBV4-3 and TRBJ1-4; D gene uncertain. The V end lost 0 bases, the J end lost 8 bases, and 4 bases lay between the germline ends. CDR3 length: 12 amino acids. CDR1 is LGHNA and CDR2 is YSLEER in the germline V gene.

V is TRBV30 and J is TRBJ2-7; D possibly uses TRBD1 or TRBD2 (5 bases each). Per the germline V gene, CDR1 is GTSNPN and CDR2 is SVGIG (reference sequence). V was trimmed by 7 bases and J by 2 bases, leaving 18 bases between them. The CDR3 consists of 14 residues. CDR3 DNA sequence: TGTGCCTTCGCCCCTGGGGGTATCCCCTACGAGCAGTACGTC. Protein sequence: CAFAPGGIPYEQYV.

V is TRBV5-1 and J is TRBJ2-7, with D uncertain. V gave up 0 bases and J gave up 2 bases, with 6 bases separating them. The CDR3 contains 13 residues. Germline-derived CDR1 and CDR2 are SGHRS and YFSETQ. CDR3 amino acids: CASSLDVTYEQYV. The CDR3 nucleotides read TGCGCCAGCAGCTTGGACGTTACCTACGAGCAGTACGTC.

The J gene is TRBJ2-7, the V gene TRBV19; 11 bases align to TRBD2. The ends lost 3 bases at V and 3 bases at J; junction bases unmatched: 7. Germline CDR1 and CDR2: LNHDA and SQIVND (reference sequence). The CDR3 has 16 amino acids. The DNA of the CDR3 is TGTGCCAGTAGTATTACAACTAGCGGGGGCCTCTACGAGCAGTACTTC. Amino acid sequence: CASSITTSGGLYEQYF.

As for this clone: Other DNA sequences in the same sample also yield this CDR3. J is TRBJ2-7 and V is TRBV5-4, with 7 bases identical to TRBD1. This CDR3 contains 12 residues. The junction had 0 bases not matched to a gene; V was cut back by 2 bases and J by 4 bases. Germline CDR1 SGHNT, CDR2 YYREEE (reference sequence). The CDR3 region has the DNA TGTGCCAGCAGCTTACAGGGGTACGAGCAGTACGTC. It yields the protein CASSLQGYEQYV.

The V gene is TRBV11-2, the J gene TRBJ2-7, with TRBD2 as a possible D gene (6 bases). V dropped 5 bases and J dropped 3 bases, with 14 bases sitting between them. The V gene's germline CDR1 is SGHAT and CDR2 FQNNGV. The CDR3 runs 14 residues. Here the CDR3 DNA reads TGTGCCAGCAGCCACGGGGGACGGTACTACGAGCAGTACGTC. Translation gives CASSHGGRYYEQYV.

This chain links TRBV29-1 with TRBJ2-1; 13 bases fit TRBD2. V lost 2 bases and J lost 4; bases outside the gene matches: 8. The CDR3 contains 17 residues. The V gene's germline CDR1 is SQVTM and CDR2 ANQGSEA. The CDR3 loop is CSVEPVMTSGGYNEQFF. The CDR3 bases are TGCAGCGTTGAACCAGTGATGACTAGCGGGGGGTACAATGAGCAGTTCTTC.

This rearrangement joins TRBV7-7 to TRBJ2-2; TRBD2 might be the D (6 bases). This CDR3 region has 13 residues. CDR1 and CDR2 (germline): SSHAT, FNYEAQ (reference sequence). Deletions cut 5 bases from V and 6 bases from J, with 10 bases between. The CDR3 DNA sequence: TGTGCCAGCAGCGGCAGGGAGGCCGGGGAGCTGTTTTTT. This translates into CASSGREAGELFF. Looking up the rest from reference TRBV7-7 and TRBJ2-2 gives the full variable domain: GAGVSQSPRYKVTKRGQDVTLRCDPISSHATLYWYQQALGQGPEFLTYFNYEAQPDKSGLPSDRFSAERPEGSISTLTIQRTEQRDSAMYRCASSGREAGELFFGEGSRLTVL.

This chain joins TRBV4-1 and TRBJ2-7, with 9 bases aligning to TRBD1. The CDR3 has 14 amino acids. Germline trimming cut 4 bases from V and 3 bases from J; bases unmatched to any gene: 4. Germline V gives CDR1 MGHRA, CDR2 YSYEKL. CDR3 protein: CASSLRDRDYEQYF. CDR3 coding DNA: TGCGCCAGCAGCCTCCGGGACAGGGACTACGAGCAGTACTTC.

This chain joins TRBV7-2 and TRBJ1-2; TRBD1 agrees at 8 bases. CDR3 length: 16 amino acids. Germline CDR1 SGHTA, CDR2 FQGNSA. V gave up 7 bases and J gave up 3 bases; unmatched junction bases: 13. The CDR3 sequence is CASNLGQGRGDYGYTF. CDR3 sequence (DNA): TGTGCCAGCAACCTTGGACAGGGCCGAGGAGACTATGGCTACACCTTC. The variable domain in full, completed from reference TRBV7-2 and TRBJ1-2, reads GAGVSQSPSNKVTEKGKDVELRCDPISGHTALYWYRQSLGQGLEFLIYFQGNSAPDKSGLPSDRFSAERTGGSVSTLTIQRTQQEDSAVYLCASNLGQGRGDYGYTFGSGTRLTVV.

The V call is TRBV5-6, the J call TRBJ2-1; TRBD2 matches 12 bases. V lost 4 bases, J lost 10 bases, and 15 bases stayed unmatched. Germline values: CDR1 SGHDT, CDR2 YYEEEE. The CDR3 runs 17 residues. The CDR3 DNA reads as TGTGCCAGCAGCGCCCCTAGCGGGGGGGGTGTCGCGAGGGAGCAGTTCTTC. Protein sequence: CASSAPSGGGVAREQFF.

The chain is built from TRBV25-1 and TRBJ2-3; 9 positions agree with TRBD2. This CDR3 contains 16 residues. Germline lookup yields CDR1 MGHDK and CDR2 SYGVNS. The V and J ends lost 1 base and 3 bases, in that order; junction bases with no gene match: 5. The CDR3 here is CASSEWYSGRTDTQYF. As DNA, the CDR3 is TGTGCCAGCAGTGAATGGTATAGCGGGAGAACAGATACGCAGTATTTT. Combining the CDR3 with reference TRBV25-1 and TRBJ2-3 gives the whole variable domain EADIYQTPRYLVIGTGKKITLECSQTMGHDKMYWYQQDPGMELHLIHYSYGVNSTEKGDLSSESTVSRIRTEHFPLTLESARPSHTSQYLCASSEWYSGRTDTQYFGPGTRLTVL.

V gene TRBV9 combines with J gene TRBJ1-2, with TRBD1 identical over 7 bases. Germline values: CDR1 SGDLS, CDR2 YYNGEE. The CDR3 runs 13 residues. Trimming took 7 bases from V and 4 from J; bases not matched to a gene: 7. Here the CDR3 DNA reads TGTGCCAGCGGGAAACAGGGGTTCTATGGCTACACCTTC. This sequence encodes CASGKQGFYGYTF.

The genes are TRBV6-6 and TRBJ1-6, with 9 bases that match TRBD1. Germline V lookup: CDR1 MNHNY, CDR2 SVGAGI (reference sequence). V shed 2 bases and J 7 bases; nucleotides not matched to a gene: 0. This CDR3 is 14 amino acids long. CDR3 coding DNA: TGTGCCAGCAGTTACGGGACAGGGAATTCACCCCTCCACTTT. It specifies CASSYGTGNSPLHF.

This clone was recorded a few times. The CDR3 DNA sequence: TGTGCCAGCAGCCCCTTACTGAGCTCCTACAATGAGCAGTTCTTC. This encodes CASSPLLSSYNEQFF. V gene TRBV11-1 combines with J gene TRBJ2-1; no clear D gene. Germline V gene data show CDR1 as SGHAT and CDR2 as FQDESV (reference sequence). The CDR3 is 15 residues long. V was trimmed by 5 bases and J by 0 bases, leaving 11 bases between them. Full variable domain (outside the CDR3, taken from reference TRBV11-1 and TRBJ2-1): EAEVAQSPRYKITEKSQAVAFWCDPISGHATLYWYRQILGQGPELLVQFQDESVVDDSQLPKDRFSAERLKGVDSTLKIQPAELGDSAMYLCASSPLLSSYNEQFFGPGTRLTVL.

The genes are TRBV10-3 and TRBJ2-1; TRBD2 aligns across 7 bases. The germline gives CDR1 ENHRY, CDR2 SYGVKD. The CDR3 spans 14 residues. The J segment lost 1 base and the V segment lost 8 bases, leaving 5 bases of the junction unmatched. CDR3 sequence: CAIRGDFSYNEQFF. CDR3 bases: TGTGCCATCCGGGGGGACTTTTCCTACAATGAGCAGTTCTTC.

This chain uses TRBV10-1 with TRBJ2-7; 7 bases align to TRBD2. This CDR3 has 14 amino acids. Trimming removed 6 bases from V and 7 bases from J; junction bases left unmatched: 12. CDR1 and CDR2 from the germline V gene are WNHNN and SYGVQD (reference sequence). The CDR3 sequence: CASRSGTILIEQYV. In DNA, the CDR3 is TGCGCCAGCAGATCAGGGACTATCCTAATAGAGCAGTACGTC.

The chain recombines TRBV7-9 with TRBJ1-2; TRBD1 is a possible D gene (5 bases). Looked up from germline, CDR1 is SEHNR and CDR2 is FQNEAQ (reference sequence). With 5 bases removed from V and 5 bases from J, the gap between germline ends came to 12 bases. This CDR3 contains 13 residues. The CDR3 coding sequence is TGTGCCAGCAGCCCCGGGACCACGTATGGCTACACCTTC. Translated, it gives CASSPGTTYGYTF.

V usage is TRBV5-5 and J usage is TRBJ2-3, with 11 bases identical to TRBD2. The CDR3 is 16 amino acids. J lost 5 bases, V lost 0 bases, and 5 bases had no gene match. From germline, CDR1 is SGHKS and CDR2 YYEKEE (reference sequence). The DNA of the CDR3 is TGTGCCAGCAGCTTGGTAGCGGGGGGGCCTGTAGATACGCAGTATTTT. Translating it yields CASSLVAGGPVDTQYF.

V usage is TRBV4-3 and J usage is TRBJ1-1, with D tentatively TRBD1 (5 bases). V was shortened by 4 bases and J by 7 bases, with 13 bases between the two germline ends. The CDR3 is 13 residues long. Germline CDR1 and CDR2: LGHNA and YSLEER. The CDR3 coding sequence is TGCGCCAGCAGCCCCGAAAGACAGCGTGAAGCTTTCTTT. Its protein product is CASSPERQREAFF.

The chain recombines TRBV10-3 with TRBJ2-7; 11 bases fit TRBD1. Trimming at V came to 0 bases and at J to 4 bases, leaving 8 bases not matched to a gene. The CDR3 sequence is 17 residues long. The V gene's germline CDR1 is ENHRY and CDR2 SYGVKD. The CDR3 loop reads CAISESKLDRGLYEQYF. DNA for the CDR3: TGTGCCATCAGTGAGTCGAAGTTGGACAGGGGGCTTTACGAGCAGTACTTC.

The rearrangement uses TRBV3-1 (or the pseudogene TRBV3-2) and TRBJ2-7; TRBD2 is a possible D gene (5 bases). Germline-derived CDR1 and CDR2 are LGHDT and YNNKEL (reference sequence). The CDR3 runs to 15 residues. V gave up 1 base and J gave up 4 bases, with 14 bases separating them. The chain's CDR3 is CASSQGLPSVYEQYF. The CDR3 nucleotides are TGTGCCAGCAGCCAAGGACTACCTTCGGTTTACGAGCAGTACTTC.

In its sample, this clone was seen once. The V and J genes are TRBV4-1 and TRBJ1-1, with no clear D. V dropped 0 bases and J dropped 8 bases, with 4 bases sitting between them. The CDR3 covers 11 residues. Germline CDR1 MGHRA, CDR2 YSYEKL. CDR3 DNA: TGCGCCAGCAGCCAAGATCGGGAAGCTTTCTTT. As protein: CASSQDREAFF.

J is TRBJ2-7 and V is TRBV7-3; 11 positions agree with TRBD2. CDR1 is SGHTA, CDR2 FQGTGA, per germline. This CDR3 spans 14 amino acids. J lost 4 bases, V lost 3 bases, and 2 bases had no gene match. The CDR3 DNA reads TGTGCCAGCAGCTTTAGCGGGGGGGCATACGAGCAGTACTTC. Residues: CASSFSGGAYEQYF.